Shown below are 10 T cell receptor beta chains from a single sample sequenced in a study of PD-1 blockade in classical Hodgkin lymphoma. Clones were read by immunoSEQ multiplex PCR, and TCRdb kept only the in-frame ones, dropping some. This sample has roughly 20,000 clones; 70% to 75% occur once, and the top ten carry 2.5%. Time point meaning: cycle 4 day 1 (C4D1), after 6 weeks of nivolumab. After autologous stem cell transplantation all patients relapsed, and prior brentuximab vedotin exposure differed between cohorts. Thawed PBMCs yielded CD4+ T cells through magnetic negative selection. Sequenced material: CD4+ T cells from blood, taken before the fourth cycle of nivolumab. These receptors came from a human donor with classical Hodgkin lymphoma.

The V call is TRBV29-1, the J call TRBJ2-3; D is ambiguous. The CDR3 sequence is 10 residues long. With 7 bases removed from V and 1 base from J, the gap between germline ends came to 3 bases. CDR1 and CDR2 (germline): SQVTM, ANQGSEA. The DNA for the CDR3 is TGCAGCGGCGGCACAGATACGCAGTATTTT. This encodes CSGGTDTQYF.

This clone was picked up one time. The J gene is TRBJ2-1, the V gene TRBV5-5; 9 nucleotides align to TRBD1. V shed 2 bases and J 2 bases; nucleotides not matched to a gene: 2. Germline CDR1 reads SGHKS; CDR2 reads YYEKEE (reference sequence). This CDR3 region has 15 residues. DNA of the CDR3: TGTGCCAGCAGCTTCGGACAGGGGCCCTACAATGAGCAGTTCTTC. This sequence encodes CASSFGQGPYNEQFF.

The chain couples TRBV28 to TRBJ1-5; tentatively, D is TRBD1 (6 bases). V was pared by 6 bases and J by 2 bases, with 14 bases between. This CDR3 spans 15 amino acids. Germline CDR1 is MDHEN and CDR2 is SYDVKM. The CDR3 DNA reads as TGTGCCAGCAGCCAACAGGGTTCGGGCAATCAGCCCCAGCATTTT. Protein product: CASSQQGSGNQPQHF.

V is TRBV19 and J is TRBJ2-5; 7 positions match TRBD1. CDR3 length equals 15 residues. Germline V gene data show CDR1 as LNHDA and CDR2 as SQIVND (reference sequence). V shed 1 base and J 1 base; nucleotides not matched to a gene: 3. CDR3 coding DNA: TGTGCCAGTAGTATAGGGACAGGTCTCCAAGAGACCCAGTACTTC. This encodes CASSIGTGLQETQYF.

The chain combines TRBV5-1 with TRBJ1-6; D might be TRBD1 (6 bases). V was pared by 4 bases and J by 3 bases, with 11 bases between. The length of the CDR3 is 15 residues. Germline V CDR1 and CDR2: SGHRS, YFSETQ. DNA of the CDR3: TGCGCCAGCAGCACCGGACAGTTCTATAATTCACCCCTCCACTTT. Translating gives CASSTGQFYNSPLHF.

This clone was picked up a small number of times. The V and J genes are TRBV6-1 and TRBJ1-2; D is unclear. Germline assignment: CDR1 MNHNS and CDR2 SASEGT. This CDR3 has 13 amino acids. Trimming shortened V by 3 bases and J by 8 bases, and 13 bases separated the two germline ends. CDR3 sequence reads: CASSDWPLRGYTF. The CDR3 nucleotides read TGTGCCAGCAGTGATTGGCCCTTGAGGGGCTACACCTTC.

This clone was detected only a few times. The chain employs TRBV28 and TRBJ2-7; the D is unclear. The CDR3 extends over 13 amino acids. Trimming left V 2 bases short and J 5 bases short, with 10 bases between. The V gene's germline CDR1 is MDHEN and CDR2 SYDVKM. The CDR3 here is CASSLHGLDEQYF. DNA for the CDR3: TGTGCCAGCAGTTTACATGGTTTGGACGAGCAGTACTTC.

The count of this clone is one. The CDR3 spells CASRGQANTGELFF. The CDR3 region has the DNA TGTGCCAGCAGGGGACAGGCGAACACCGGGGAGCTGTTTTTT. J is TRBJ2-2 and V is TRBV28, with TRBD1 identical over 8 bases. The trim removed 6 bases at V and 0 bases at J, leaving 0 bases unmatched. This CDR3 is built from 14 residues. CDR1 and CDR2 (germline): MDHEN, SYDVKM.

The CDR3 reads CASSLGGLAGGSTQYF. In nucleotides, the CDR3 is TGTGCCAGCAGCTTGGGAGGTCTAGCGGGGGGAAGTACGCAGTATTTT. The chain carries TRBV5-4 and TRBJ2-3; 11 nucleotides agree with TRBD2. Germline loops: CDR1 SGHNT, CDR2 YYREEE (reference sequence). The junction had 8 bases not matched to a gene; V was cut back by 0 bases and J by 8 bases. This CDR3 has 16 amino acids.

The CDR3 nucleotides read TGTGCCAGCAGCCCCAATCTAGGAATAGGCGAGACCCAGTACTTC. This encodes CASSPNLGIGETQYF. This chain joins TRBV7-7 and TRBJ2-5; D is unresolved. The CDR3 covers 15 residues. V was clipped by 5 bases and J by 5 bases, with 18 bases between them. CDR1 SSHAT and CDR2 FNYEAQ come from the germline V gene (reference sequence).